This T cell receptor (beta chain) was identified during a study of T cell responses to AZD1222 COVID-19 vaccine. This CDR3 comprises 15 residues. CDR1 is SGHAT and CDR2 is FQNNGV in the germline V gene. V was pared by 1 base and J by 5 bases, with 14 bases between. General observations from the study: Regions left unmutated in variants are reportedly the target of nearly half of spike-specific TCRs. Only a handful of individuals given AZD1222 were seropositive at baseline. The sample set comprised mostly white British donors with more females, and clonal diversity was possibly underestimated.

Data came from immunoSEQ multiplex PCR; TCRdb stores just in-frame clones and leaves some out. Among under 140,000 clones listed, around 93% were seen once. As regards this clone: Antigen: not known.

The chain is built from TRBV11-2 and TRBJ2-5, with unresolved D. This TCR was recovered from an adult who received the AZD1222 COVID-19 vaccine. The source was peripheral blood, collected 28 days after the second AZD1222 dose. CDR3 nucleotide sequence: TGTGCCAGCAGCTTAGGGCGGAGTTTTAGCGAGACCCAGTACTTC. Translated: CASSLGRSFSETQYF.